This T cell receptor beta chain appears in the sequencing data of a study of blood T cells in healthy people across ages. The sample, about 9.2 milliliters of peripheral blood, was drawn from each donor. Through a sample-barcoded 5' primer and a J-beta primer mix, a second PCR was run for about 7 to 12 cycles. A 12-random-nucleotide template-switch adaptor tagged each cDNA molecule. TCRdb used MiXCR to reprocess the 5' RACE reads, holding one entry per CDR3 protein. The table includes some 700,000 distinct CDR3 sequences, about 20% detected once. Remarks on this clonotype: Its antigen is currently unknown.

Overall study findings and caveats: The diversity estimates, figures obtained from one million T cells, were considered underestimates. Among T cells, TCR beta diversity per million cells dropped roughly linearly as age rose.

V was shortened by 7 bases and J by 1 base, with 8 bases between the two germline ends. Looked up from germline, CDR1 is DFQATT and CDR2 is SNEGSKA (reference sequence). The CDR3 is 12 amino acids. This chain uses TRBV20-1 with TRBJ2-4, with D unclear. This TCR came from a man aged 65-85 years in good health. Sequenced material: blood. The CDR3, as DNA: TGCAGTGTGGGCAGTGCCAAAAACATTCAGTACTTC. Translating gives CSVGSAKNIQYF.